These 26 T cell receptor beta chains came from one sample sequenced in a study of T cells in Graves' hyperthyroidism and ophthalmopathy. TCR beta CDR3 regions were amplified from RNA. With the HTBI primer set, the TCR CDR3 went through a first round of RT-PCR. TCRdb reprocessed the multiplex PCR reads via MiXCR and lists one record per CDR3 protein. Seen here are 690,000 or so distinct CDR3 sequences, around 20% observed once, and the top ten hold approximately 16%. The sample taken for sequencing was blood. Receptors were obtained from a woman aged 45-65 years with Graves' hyperthyroidism that later progressed to Graves' ophthalmopathy.

This clonotype was counted ten times or more. The chain carries TRBV20-1 and TRBJ2-7; D not certain. V was shortened by 2 bases and J by 0 bases, with 8 bases between the two germline ends. The CDR3 loop spans 13 amino acids. CDR1 is DFQATT, CDR2 SNEGSKA, per germline (reference sequence). In DNA form, the CDR3 reads TGCAGTGCTAGAACAGCATCCTCCTACGAGCAGTACTTC. Amino acid sequence: CSARTASSYEQYF.

This clonotype was picked up many times. V is TRBV27 and J is TRBJ2-7; no definite D call. This CDR3 spans 13 amino acids. CDR1 and CDR2 from the germline V gene are MNHEY and SMNVEV (reference sequence). The V and J ends lost 0 bases and 1 base respectively, with 4 bases between them. The CDR3 here is CASSLSGSYEQYF. The CDR3, as DNA: TGTGCCAGCAGTTTATCAGGTTCCTACGAGCAGTACTTC.

This clonotype was counted a few times. This chain uses TRBV7-9 with TRBJ1-1, with TRBD1 matching over 8 bases. CDR1 is SEHNR, CDR2 FQNEAQ, per germline (reference sequence). The CDR3 spans 14 residues. The V gene end was trimmed by 5 bases and the J gene end by 6 bases; junction bases not matched to a gene: 8. In DNA form, the CDR3 reads TGTGCCAGCAGCCCGCGGACAGGGTACTCTGAAGCTTTCTTT. The encoded protein is CASSPRTGYSEAFF. The full variable domain, its missing parts supplied by reference TRBV7-9 and TRBJ1-1, is DTGVSQNPRHKITKRGQNVTFRCDPISEHNRLYWYRQTLGQGPEFLTYFQNEAQLEKSRLLSDRFSAERPKGSFSTLEIQRTEQGDSAMYLCASSPRTGYSEAFFGQGTRLTVV.

The chain is built from TRBV20-1 and TRBJ1-4; D not resolved. The CDR3 sequence is 14 residues long. The V gene's germline CDR1 is DFQATT and CDR2 SNEGSKA (reference sequence). Trimming took off 2 bases at V and 8 bases at J, with 15 bases between the two ends. CDR3 protein: CSARRQEEREKLFF. CDR3 coding DNA: TGCAGTGCTAGACGCCAGGAGGAGAGAGAAAAACTGTTTTTT.

In this sample, this clonotype turned up many times. The chain employs TRBV7-3 and TRBJ2-1; D call uncertain. The CDR3 is 16 amino acids. Trimming cost V 5 bases and J 5 bases, with 19 bases left between them. Looked up from germline, CDR1 is SGHTA and CDR2 is FQGTGA. This CDR3 reads CASSPRLTLTNNEQFF. CDR3 sequence (DNA): TGTGCCAGCAGCCCCCGGCTGACCCTGACCAACAATGAGCAGTTCTTC.

This clonotype was picked up a small number of times. The chain recombines TRBV24-1 with TRBJ2-6; D may be TRBD1 or TRBD2 (5 bases each). The CDR3 has 18 amino acids. The V gene's germline CDR1 is KGHDR and CDR2 SFDVKD. The germline V and J ends were trimmed by 3 bases and 0 bases, with 14 bases remaining between them. The CDR3 sequence is CATSDHRDPSSGANVLTF. The CDR3 nucleotides read TGTGCCACCAGTGATCACCGGGACCCTTCCTCTGGGGCCAACGTCCTGACTTTC.

This clonotype was seen once. The chain couples TRBV2 to TRBJ1-1, with D perhaps TRBD1 (5 bases). Germline CDR1 is SNHLY and CDR2 is FYNNEI. There are 13 residues in the CDR3. Trimming took 0 bases from V and 10 from J, leaving 12 bases between them. The CDR3 DNA is TGTGCCAGCAGTGAAGCGCAAGGGGTTTTAGCTTTCTTT. Translated: CASSEAQGVLAFF.

This clonotype has at least ten counts. The V call is TRBV5-1, the J call TRBJ1-1; 10 positions match TRBD1. The CDR3 has 14 amino acids. The V gene end was trimmed by 4 bases and the J gene end by 6 bases; junction bases not matched to a gene: 6. Germline CDR1 is SGHRS and CDR2 is YFSETQ. This CDR3 is CASSMGQGSAEAFF. CDR3 DNA: TGCGCCAGCAGCATGGGACAGGGGTCGGCTGAAGCTTTCTTT.

This chain connects TRBV5-1 to TRBJ2-5; a possible D gene is TRBD2 (5 bases). The CDR3 spans 14 residues. Germline loops: CDR1 SGHRS, CDR2 YFSETQ. Trimming cost V 3 bases and J 5 bases, with 14 bases left between them. This chain's CDR3 is CASSSIWGVETQYF. CDR3 bases: TGCGCCAGCAGCTCCATATGGGGAGTCGAGACCCAGTACTTC.

In DNA form, the CDR3 reads TGTGCCAGCAGCTCCAGGGATTTAATGGGGACTGAAGCTTTCTTT. The encoded protein is CASSSRDLMGTEAFF. The chain joins TRBV7-9 to TRBJ1-1, with a possible D match to TRBD1 (5 bases). CDR1 and CDR2 from the germline V gene are SEHNR and FQNEAQ (reference sequence). The CDR3 spans 15 residues. Deletions cut 4 bases from V and 5 bases from J, with 17 bases between.

In this sample, this clonotype turned up a few times. The chain carries TRBV18 and TRBJ2-5; perhaps TRBD2 as D (5 bases). CDR3 length: 15 amino acids. V shed 3 bases and J shed 2 bases, with 13 bases lying between them. CDR1 and CDR2 from the germline V gene are KGHSH and LQKENI. CDR3 in amino acids: CASSPNDRGQETQYF. The CDR3 DNA sequence: TGTGCCAGCTCACCCAATGACCGGGGACAAGAGACCCAGTACTTC. Full variable domain (missing parts from reference TRBV18 and TRBJ2-5): NAGVMQNPRHLVRRRGQEARLRCSPMKGHSHVYWYRQLPEEGLKFMVYLQKENIIDESGMPKERFSAEFPKEGPSILRIQQVVRGDSAAYFCASSPNDRGQETQYFGPGTRLLVL.

This clonotype has just a few counts. This rearrangement joins TRBV20-1 to TRBJ2-1; D gene uncertain. This CDR3 is built from 15 residues. Trimming took 5 bases from V and 4 from J, leaving 18 bases between them. Germline V gene sequence: CDR1 DFQATT, CDR2 SNEGSKA (reference sequence). CDR3 loop: CSAPDKEYPYNEQFF. The DNA of the CDR3 is TGCAGTGCTCCCGACAAGGAATATCCATACAATGAGCAGTTCTTC.

At least ten counts were recorded for this clonotype. This rearrangement joins TRBV5-6 to TRBJ2-3; D gene ambiguous. Deletions cut 3 bases from V and 7 bases from J, with 12 bases between. Germline V CDR1 and CDR2: SGHDT, YYEEEE. This CDR3 has 13 amino acids. The chain's CDR3 is CASSWEVRNTQYF. The CDR3 nucleotides read TGTGCCAGCAGCTGGGAAGTCCGGAATACGCAGTATTTT.

The chain combines TRBV5-1 with TRBJ2-3; 8 bases are a match to TRBD1. Germline lookup yields CDR1 SGHRS and CDR2 YFSETQ. V lost 2 bases, J lost 14 bases, and 10 bases stayed unmatched. The CDR3 extends over 13 amino acids. For the CDR3, the DNA is TGCGCCAGCAGCTTAACTGACAGGGGATTGGCGTATTTT. It translates to CASSLTDRGLAYF.

This clonotype came up a few times. The chain's CDR3 is CASRGGGIEAKNIQYF. The CDR3 DNA reads TGTGCCAGTAGGGGGGGGGGAATCGAGGCCAAAAACATTCAGTACTTC. V and J are TRBV19 and TRBJ2-4; TRBD2 agrees at 7 bases. The germline V gene encodes CDR1 LNHDA and CDR2 SQIVND (reference sequence). The V segment lost 6 bases and the J segment 1 base; nucleotides outside the gene matches: 9. The CDR3 spans 16 residues.

This clonotype was observed a few times. V gene TRBV12-3 or TRBV12-4 combines with J gene TRBJ1-6, with D tentatively TRBD1 (5 bases). This CDR3 spans 15 amino acids. The V gene lost 2 bases and the J gene lost 7 bases, with 12 bases spanning the gap. In nucleotides, the CDR3 is TGTGCCAGCAGTTTAATGGACATGGGAAATTCACCCCTCCACTTT. As protein: CASSLMDMGNSPLHF.

This clonotype has a count of ten or more. The chain employs TRBV28 and TRBJ1-6, with D possibly being TRBD1 (6 bases). Germline assignment: CDR1 MDHEN and CDR2 SYDVKM. There are 15 residues in the CDR3. The V and J ends lost 5 bases and 7 bases respectively, with 15 bases between them. CDR3 loop: CASSPLRTENSPLHF. The DNA for the CDR3 is TGTGCCAGCAGTCCTTTGAGGACAGAGAATTCACCCCTCCACTTT.

This clonotype was found many times. In DNA form, the CDR3 reads TGTGCCAGCAGCTTAGTGGTTACTCCGAACACCGGGGAGCTGTTTTTT. This codes for CASSLVVTPNTGELFF. The rearrangement uses TRBV7-6 and TRBJ2-2; D is ambiguous. This CDR3 comprises 16 residues. CDR1 is SGHVS and CDR2 is FNYEAQ in the germline V gene. The V gene lost 1 base and the J gene lost 0 bases, with 9 bases spanning the gap.

The rearrangement uses TRBV7-9 and TRBJ1-4; the match to TRBD1 covers 8 bases. V lost 10 bases, J lost 4 bases, and 11 bases stayed unmatched. In germline, CDR1 is SEHNR, CDR2 FQNEAQ (reference sequence). The CDR3 is 15 residues long. The CDR3 coding sequence is TGTGCCATAGACAGGGGCGAAAATTATAATGAAAAACTGTTTTTT. Translating gives CAIDRGENYNEKLFF.

The CDR3 here is CASSLREAAFF. CDR3 DNA sequence: TGTGCCAGCAGCTTGAGGGAAGCAGCTTTCTTT. The chain uses TRBV5-6 and TRBJ1-1; D ambiguous. This CDR3 comprises 11 residues. Germline V gene lookup returns CDR1 SGHDT and CDR2 YYEEEE. Trimming stripped 1 base from V and 10 bases from J, with 8 bases between.

The genes are TRBV10-1 and TRBJ1-1, with TRBD1 as a possible D gene (5 bases). V was pared by 0 bases and J by 1 base, with 12 bases between. Germline loops: CDR1 WNHNN, CDR2 SYGVQD (reference sequence). CDR3 length: 16 amino acids. CDR3 protein: CASSESIGARNTEAFF. The DNA of the CDR3 is TGCGCCAGCAGTGAGTCAATTGGGGCGAGGAACACTGAAGCTTTCTTT.

On this clonotype itself: One end of the junction is discordant with germline, which a read error may explain. J is TRBJ1-3 and V is TRBV18, with 7 bases identical to TRBD1. The CDR3 covers 16 residues. Germline V CDR1 and CDR2: KGHSH, LQKENI. The CDR3 reads CASSQTGEASGTTIYF. In DNA form, the CDR3 reads TGTGCCAGCTCACAAACAGGGGAAGCCTCTGGAACCACCATATATTTT.

Many counts were recorded for this clonotype. The V gene is TRBV18, the J gene TRBJ2-3; D may be TRBD1 (6 bases). CDR3 size: 16 residues. Germline CDR1 reads KGHSH; CDR2 reads LQKENI. V dropped 0 bases and J dropped 6 bases, with 16 bases sitting between them. CDR3 sequence: CASSPPGHQGDDTQYF. CDR3 nucleotides: TGTGCCAGCTCACCACCGGGACACCAAGGGGATGATACGCAGTATTTT. Supplemented by reference TRBV18 and TRBJ2-3, the full variable domain reads NAGVMQNPRHLVRRRGQEARLRCSPMKGHSHVYWYRQLPEEGLKFMVYLQKENIIDESGMPKERFSAEFPKEGPSILRIQQVVRGDSAAYFCASSPPGHQGDDTQYFGPGTRLTVL.

This clonotype was observed many times. The chain couples TRBV20-1 to TRBJ2-7; 14 positions match TRBD2. Losses at the gene ends were 4 bases for V and 0 bases for J; bases not matched to a gene: 5. The CDR3 is 16 residues long. Per germline, CDR1 DFQATT and CDR2 SNEGSKA (reference sequence). The CDR3 bases are TGCAGTGCTACCGGGACTAGCGGGGGCCTCTCCTACGAGCAGTACTTC. Translated: CSATGTSGGLSYEQYF.

This clonotype was observed at least ten times. The chain employs TRBV11-2 and TRBJ2-3; 7 nucleotides agree with TRBD1. This CDR3 region has 16 residues. The ends lost 2 bases at V and 2 bases at J; junction bases unmatched: 7. Germline V CDR1 and CDR2: SGHAT, FQNNGV. The CDR3 reads CASSLPPGQITDTQYF. The CDR3 coding sequence is TGTGCCAGCAGCTTACCACCGGGACAGATCACAGATACGCAGTATTTT.

The rearrangement joins TRBV10-2 to TRBJ2-7; D call uncertain. Deletions cut 6 bases from V and 2 bases from J, with 11 bases between. The CDR3 totals 13 residues. Germline CDR1 WSHSY, CDR2 SAAADI. DNA of the CDR3: TGCGCCAGCAGGGGGTCTCTTGCCTACGAGCAGTACTTC. Its protein product is CASRGSLAYEQYF.